This T cell receptor (beta chain) was obtained from a study of cytomegalovirus exposure and HLA in healthy donors (dated by TCRdb to the late 2010s). Broadly, across the study: According to an earlier analysis of several hundred of the donors, roughly 180 million T cells yielded roughly 110 million unique TCR beta sequences and roughly 280 Gb of sequence data. Every repertoire in the discovery cohort had been generated on one and the same sequencing platform. An early release that covered about 600 HLA-typed donors contained 250 to 350 gigabases of sequencing data and around 85 million unique TCR sequences. Typing coverage differed by locus: A, B, C, DRB1 and DQB1 were typed in roughly 629-630 donors, DQA1 in about 510, DPA1 in some 570, and DPB1 in around 440. Rather than using new phenotypic data, the later analysis identified candidate immune exposures from TCR beta sequences and from how often those sequences occurred across donors. Class I and class II HLA loci were covered by the typing at four-digit resolution. A later analysis re-examined previously published TCR beta repertoires from roughly 650 donors and added high-resolution HLA genotyping to investigate patterns of TCR occurrence. The aim of the study was to test whether cataloging public T cell receptors could identify signatures of past pathogen exposure. Donor age, sex, ethnicity and CMV serostatus were compiled alongside the repertoire data. Using immunosequencing, the study profiled T cell repertoires from fewer than 700 subjects and related those repertoires to cytomegalovirus serostatus. To decide whether each TCR beta V gene segment behaved as functional or pseudogenic, an earlier analysis of 587 of the donors relied on high-throughput TCR beta sequencing. Along with the 666-subject first cohort, a separate validation cohort of 120 different subjects was used. On average, roughly 250,000 unique TCR beta nucleotide sequences were sequenced per donor among 398 genotyped donors of the cohort, with about 17% of those sequences being non-productive. Among the roughly 390 genotyped donors, more than 70% belonged to the genetic ancestry cluster associated with self-reported Caucasian donors. Four to six DR-DQ haplotypes were handled as single units for association and clustering, since linkage in the cohort was strong. Genome-wide SNP genotypes for about three fifths of the roughly 700 donors were used in a later genetic analysis, which treated that subset as a discovery cohort. The study combined high-throughput TCR immunosequencing, statistical association of individual TCRs with disease status, and machine learning to predict cytomegalovirus infection status.

What the authors observed across the whole study: According to the authors, the approach could potentially be generalized to other disease states and immunological phenotypes. According to a later genetic analysis, donors in an Asian-associated ancestry cluster had fewer N-insertions in productive TCRs than the roughly 700-donor mean. A later analysis reported that several top co-occurrence clusters appeared linked to parvovirus B19, influenza, CMV and Epstein-Barr virus. When HLA alleles, especially DR and DQ, strongly co-occurred, TCR associations were difficult to assign to individual alleles. In the study, 150 to 200 TCR beta chains were listed as associated with cytomegalovirus. Roughly uniform sequencing depth across donors was assumed in presence/absence analyses, although this assumption may not hold. The only immune exposure information available for the cohort was CMV serostatus. Linkage disequilibrium might explain the correlated functional status among segregating V segments, but an unknown experimental factor could not be excluded. In a later analysis, the rate of TCR association differed among HLA loci, with DRB1 alleles having the most associated TCRs and HLA-C alleles having the fewest. This cohort had only TCR beta chains sequenced, and the lack of alpha or paired-chain data limited which features could be detected. Because counts were too low, about 18 rarely observed V segments, including chromosome 9 orphons, were excluded from the earlier analysis of several hundred of the donors. The 87-base-pair reads could not distinguish some IMGT-functional V segments, including TRBV6-2 and TRBV6-3, so those segments were excluded. A later genetic analysis associated a missense DCLRE1C variant with V-gene and J-gene trimming of TCR beta chains, and an independent cohort replicated the association. The classifier was reported to diagnose cytomegalovirus status with high specificity and sensitivity in both the original and validation cohorts. In vitro tests confirmed that a few of the cytomegalovirus-associated TCR beta chains recognize cytomegalovirus antigens. Because HLA typing was unavailable for some donors at each locus, only the typed subset was used in association tests. Most TCR sequences were observed very rarely across donors, whereas some public TCRs were present in many individuals. In a later analysis, HLA-associated TCR beta chains showed more clonal expansion and lower generation probabilities than non-associated chains that were equally common. In a later analysis, 15,000 to 20,000 TCR beta sequences were associated with specific HLA alleles at a false discovery rate of 0.05. A group of highly shared sequence variants was considered likely to be a technical artifact of the sequencing pipeline. In a later analysis, most CMV-associated TCR beta chains were found to appear HLA-restricted, with HLA associations seemingly driven largely by CMV exposure. In an earlier analysis of some 500 of the donors, most TCR beta V segments were observed in productive rearrangements about 90% or about 30% of the time, broadly matching IMGT annotations. A further reported finding was that TCR beta sequences accurately predicted the HLA-A and HLA-B alleles for most subjects in the first cohort.

The cohort was made up of several hundred healthy bone marrow donors. Cohort members were all nominally healthy when sampled, although unrecorded immune exposures were likely present. The donor was CMV seronegative and belonged to the group of more than 300 seronegative cohort members. Every donor gave a peripheral blood sample, and the peripheral blood mononuclear cells from that sample were used for TCR beta sequencing. The Qiagen DNeasy Blood Extraction Kit was used to extract genomic DNA from the blood cell samples. Libraries were prepared through the immunoSEQ multiplex PCR assay. For the multiplex PCR, a mixture combining 60 forward primers for TCR Vbeta segments and 13 reverse primers for TCR Jbeta segments was used. The CDR3 region of rearranged TCR beta genes was amplified from genomic DNA by a multiplex PCR assay. The amplified TCR beta libraries were sequenced on the Illumina HiSeq System as 87-base-pair reads. From the authors' description of their analysis: A later analysis tallied roughly 76 million unique TCR beta chains across the 660 or so repertoires, and about 12 million of those chains were shared by two or more donors. Raw reads were error-corrected and collapsed into unique sequences with a nearest-neighbor algorithm that merged closely related sequences to remove PCR and sequencing errors. V, D and J gene segments were assigned by aligning CDR3 sequences to IMGT reference sequences. For a sequence to be retained, a match of at least six nucleotides was required to both a V gene segment and a J gene segment. A rearrangement was called productive if the CDR3 had no stop codons and remained in frame with V and J, and every other rearrangement was called non-productive. Following IMGT convention, CDR3 was defined as the stretch from the second conserved V-encoded cysteine to the conserved J-encoded phenylalanine. In an earlier analysis of around 570 of the donors, sequences lacking an unambiguous match to a single V gene segment were excluded. An earlier analysis of approximately 590 of the donors classified V segments as functional when productive rearrangements were above 56.7% and as segregating when the standard deviation between donors was above 5%. To diagnose cytomegalovirus status from the catalog of TCR beta chain sequences, a statistical classification framework was built. In a later analysis, V and J genes were assigned by comparing TCR nucleotide sequences against IMGT/GENE-DB human TR gene sequences. In a later analysis, CDR3 sequences and most-parsimonious VDJ recombination scenarios were assigned using the TCRdist pipeline. In a later analysis, each TCR beta chain was defined by its CDR3 amino acid sequence together with its V-gene family, and reads without a unique V-gene family were excluded. To address suspected cross-contamination and a sequencing artifact, a later analysis removed some 620 highly shared, low-generation-probability nucleotide sequences. A later analysis calculated a clonal expansion index for each public chain from normalized within-repertoire ranks of inferred template counts. In a later analysis, generation probabilities were computed with a VDJ recombination model fitted to out-of-frame rearrangements, and the resulting probabilities were checked against IGoR. In a later analysis, hypergeometric tests were used to score TCR-TCR, TCR-HLA and TCR-CMV co-occurrence, with a repertoire-size bias correction applied to TCR pairs. False discovery rates were estimated in a later analysis by permuting HLA or CMV assignments 20 times. In a later analysis, co-occurring TCRs were grouped using DBSCAN, and TCRdist sequence similarity was added for clustering within HLA-allele-positive subsets. Repertoires with fewer than 30,000 or more than 120,000 public chains, plus five repertoires with anomalous nucleotide sharing, were excluded from co-occurrence clustering. TCRdb stores this immuneACCESS table with in-frame sequences only. Part of the clones is absent; in the studies checked, under half of the shortfall reflects unresolved V genes, and no reason is known for the rest. V and J calls and clone size are copied from that table; D and trimming were computed from the DNA. The sample's clone listing holds 35,000 to 45,000 clones. The top ten constitute more than 3% of the sample.

Via the germline V gene, CDR1 is SGHVS and CDR2 FQNEAQ. V is reduced by 5 bases and J by 1 base, leaving a spacing of 14 bases between them. The CDR3 spans 15 residues, from the cysteine through the phenylalanine. The read is trimmed to its CDR3 DNA, 45 bases read in frame from base 1. Notes on this clone: There is no known antigen for this receptor.

The V and J segments used are TRBV7-8 and TRBJ1-1, with a weak D call of TRBD1 (5 bases match). Specimen: PBMCs. The receptor was isolated from a male donor in good health and CMV-seronegative. In nucleotide form, the sequence is TGTGCCAGCAGCCCGATGCGGGGCGGGAACACTGAAGCTTTCTTT. Translation gives CASSPMRGGNTEAFF.